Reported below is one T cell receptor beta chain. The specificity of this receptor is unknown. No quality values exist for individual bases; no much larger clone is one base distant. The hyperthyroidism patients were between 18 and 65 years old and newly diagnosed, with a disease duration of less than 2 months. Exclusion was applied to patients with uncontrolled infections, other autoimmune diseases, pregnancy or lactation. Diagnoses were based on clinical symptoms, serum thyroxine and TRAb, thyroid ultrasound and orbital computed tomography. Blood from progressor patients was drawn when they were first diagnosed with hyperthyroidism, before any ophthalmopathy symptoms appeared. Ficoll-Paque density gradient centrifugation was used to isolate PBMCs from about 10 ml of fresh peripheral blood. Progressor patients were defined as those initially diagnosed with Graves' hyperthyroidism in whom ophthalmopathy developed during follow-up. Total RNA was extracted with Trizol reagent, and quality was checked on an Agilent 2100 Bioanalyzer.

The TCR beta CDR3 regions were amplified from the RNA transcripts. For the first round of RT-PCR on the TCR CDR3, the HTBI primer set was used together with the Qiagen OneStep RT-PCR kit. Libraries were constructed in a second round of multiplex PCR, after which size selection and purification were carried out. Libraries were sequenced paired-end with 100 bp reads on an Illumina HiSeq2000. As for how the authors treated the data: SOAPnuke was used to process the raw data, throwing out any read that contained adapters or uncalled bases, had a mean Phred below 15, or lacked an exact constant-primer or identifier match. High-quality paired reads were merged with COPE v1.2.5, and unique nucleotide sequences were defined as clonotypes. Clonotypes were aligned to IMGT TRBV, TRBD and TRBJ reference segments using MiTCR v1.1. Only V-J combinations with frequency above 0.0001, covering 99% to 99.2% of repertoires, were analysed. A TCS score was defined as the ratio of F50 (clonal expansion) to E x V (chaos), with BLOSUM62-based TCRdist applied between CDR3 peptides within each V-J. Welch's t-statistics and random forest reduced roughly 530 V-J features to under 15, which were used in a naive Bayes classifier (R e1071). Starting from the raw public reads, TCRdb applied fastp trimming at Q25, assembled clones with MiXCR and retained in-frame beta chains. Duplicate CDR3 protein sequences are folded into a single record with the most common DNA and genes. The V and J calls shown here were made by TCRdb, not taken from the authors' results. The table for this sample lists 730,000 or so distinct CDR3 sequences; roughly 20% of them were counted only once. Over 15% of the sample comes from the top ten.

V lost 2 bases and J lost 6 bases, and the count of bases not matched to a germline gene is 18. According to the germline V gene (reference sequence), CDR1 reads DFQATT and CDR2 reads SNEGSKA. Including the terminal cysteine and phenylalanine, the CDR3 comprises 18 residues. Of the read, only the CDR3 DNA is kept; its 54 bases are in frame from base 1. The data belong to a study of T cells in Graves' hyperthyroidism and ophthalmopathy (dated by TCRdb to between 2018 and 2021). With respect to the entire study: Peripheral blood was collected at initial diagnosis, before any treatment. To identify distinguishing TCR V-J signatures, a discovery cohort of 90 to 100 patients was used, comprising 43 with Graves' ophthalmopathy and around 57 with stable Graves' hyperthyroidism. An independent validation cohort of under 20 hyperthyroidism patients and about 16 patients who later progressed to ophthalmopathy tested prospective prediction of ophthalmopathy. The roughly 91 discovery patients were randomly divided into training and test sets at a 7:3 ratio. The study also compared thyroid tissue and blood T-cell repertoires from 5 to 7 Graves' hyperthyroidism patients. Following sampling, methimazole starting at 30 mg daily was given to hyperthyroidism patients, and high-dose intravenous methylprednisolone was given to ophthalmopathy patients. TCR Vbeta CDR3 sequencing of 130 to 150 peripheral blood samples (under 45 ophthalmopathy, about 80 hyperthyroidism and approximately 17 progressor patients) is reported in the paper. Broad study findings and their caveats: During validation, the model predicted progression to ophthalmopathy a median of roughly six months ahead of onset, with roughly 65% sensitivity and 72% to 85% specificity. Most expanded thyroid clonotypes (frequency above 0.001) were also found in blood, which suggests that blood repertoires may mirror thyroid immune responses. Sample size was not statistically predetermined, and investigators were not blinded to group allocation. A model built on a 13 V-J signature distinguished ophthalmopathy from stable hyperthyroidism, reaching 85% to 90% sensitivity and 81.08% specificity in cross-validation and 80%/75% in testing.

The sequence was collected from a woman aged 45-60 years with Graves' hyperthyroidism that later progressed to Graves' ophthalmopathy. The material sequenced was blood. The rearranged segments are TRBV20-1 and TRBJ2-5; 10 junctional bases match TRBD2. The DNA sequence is TGCAGTGCTAGACCCCAAGGACTAGCGGACCTTCGCAAAAAGACCCAGTACTTC. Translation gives CSARPQGLADLRKKTQYF.